Sequencing of this T cell receptor (beta chain) was carried out in a study of beta chain features in type 1 diabetes (dated by TCRdb to the late 2010s). About the full investigation: Mean age, gender distribution, total cell number and subset yield were not different between patients and healthy donors. Across all samples, 107,917,701 sorted cells were examined, and cell number per subset correlated strongly with RNA yield. The study compared the TCRB repertoires of sorted circulating CD4+ T cell subsets in recently diagnosed type 1 diabetes patients with those in matched healthy donors. Regulatory and stem cell-like memory subsets were obtained from only 8 patients and roughly 8 healthy donors, while naive and central memory subsets were obtained from all 30 or so donors.

A single peripheral blood draw of approximately 110 mL on average was collected from each donor into heparinised tubes. Naive, central memory, regulatory and stem cell-like memory CD4+ T cells were sorted on a BD FACSAria II using a panel including CD45RO, CCR7, CD25, CD127, CD95 and CD27. All sorted populations exceeded 98% purity. Right away, PBMCs were isolated by Lymphoprep density gradient centrifugation and were stained directly, with no culture step. So that batch effects would be minimized, each experiment stained and sorted samples in pairs, pairing one healthy donor with one patient. V gives up 6 bases and J gives up 0 bases, and the segment between their germline ends measures 10 bases. CDR1 and CDR2, looked up from the germline V gene, are MGHDK and SYGVNS. The CDR3 holds 14 amino acids from the cysteine to the phenylalanine. Just the 42-base CDR3 DNA is kept, in frame starting at base 1.

Results the study describes overall, beyond this receptor: HLA sub-analyses involved small numbers of individuals, so any influence of HLA type on TCRB rearrangement remained unresolved. Naive, central memory and regulatory TCRB repertoires appeared to be more alike among patients than among healthy donors. Patients with type 1 diabetes made fewer insertions and deleted more nucleotides at VDJ recombination sites, implying thymic rearrangement abnormalities. Because cDNA rather than genomic DNA was sequenced, highly expressing activated cells could have been over-represented, although no difference in activation and CD3 levels was found between groups. Type 1 diabetes patients showed a moderate but significant shortening of TCRB CDR3 length in all four CD4+ subsets. PCR may preferentially amplify shorter templates, but because patient and control samples were amplified and corrected together, any resulting skew would affect both groups equally.

All of the isolated RNA was reverse transcribed with the High Capacity cDNA Reverse Transcription Kit, so expressed TCRB transcripts were sequenced. Naive, central memory and regulatory T cell samples underwent deep immunoSEQ sequencing, averaging about 3.57 million total reads per sample. Sorted cells were lysed in RLT buffer and RNA was extracted with DNase-treated RNeasy Micro or Mini kits, depending on cell number. Each cell subset was processed separately to prevent cross-contamination, with patient and healthy donor samples processed together. TCRB sequences were amplified from cDNA with the immunoSEQ multiplex PCR, producing 87-bp fragments spanning the CDR3 region. Sequencing of the amplicons was done on the Illumina HiSeq platform. Regarding the original processing steps: PCR bias was computationally corrected using synthetic template baselines, reads within Hamming distance 2 were collapsed, and singletons that could not be merged were discarded. By aligning reads against IMGT, V, D and J genes, CDR3 length, and insertions or deletions at six rearrangement sites were assigned. Within each subset, clonotype counts were normalized to the number of sorted cells before true diversity and Gini coefficients were calculated with the tcR R package. Repertoire sharing was quantified using the overlap coefficient calculated on TCRB nucleotide sequences. TCRdb stores this immuneACCESS table with in-frame sequences only. Part of the clones is absent; in the studies checked, under half of the shortfall reflects unresolved V genes, and no reason is known for the rest. The DNA gave D and trimming, while V, J and clone size come from that table. The sample profile shows around 150,000 clones; approximately 9.1% of them were found once. 0.7% of the sample comes from the top ten.

In regard to this clone: Which antigen it targets is not known. Per-base qualities were not stored, and no clone one base away is much larger.

Recombination linked TRBV25-1 to TRBJ2-3, and the D gene may be TRBD2, 6 bases matching. The sample was central memory CD4+ T cells from blood. The sequence derives from a woman under 40 with type 1 diabetes. In nucleotide form, the sequence is TGTGCCAGCAGGGGGGACTTAAGCACAGATACGCAGTATTTT. Translation gives CASRGDLSTDTQYF.